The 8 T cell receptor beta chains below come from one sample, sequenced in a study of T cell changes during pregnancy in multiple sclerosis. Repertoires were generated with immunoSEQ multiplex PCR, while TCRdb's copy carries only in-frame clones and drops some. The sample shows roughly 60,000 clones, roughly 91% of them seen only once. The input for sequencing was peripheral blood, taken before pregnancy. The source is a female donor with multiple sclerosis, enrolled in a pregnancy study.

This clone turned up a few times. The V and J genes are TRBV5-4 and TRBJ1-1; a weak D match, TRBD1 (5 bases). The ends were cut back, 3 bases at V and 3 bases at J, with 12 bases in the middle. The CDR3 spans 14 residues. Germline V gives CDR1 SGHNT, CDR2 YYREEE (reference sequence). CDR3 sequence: CASSWGRADTEAFF. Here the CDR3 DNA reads TGTGCCAGCAGCTGGGGCAGGGCGGACACTGAAGCTTTCTTT. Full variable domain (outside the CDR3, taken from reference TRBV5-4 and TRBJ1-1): ETGVTQSPTHLIKTRGQQVTLRCSSQSGHNTVSWYQQALGQGPQFIFQYYREEENGRGNFPPRFSGLQFPNYSSELNVNALELDDSALYLCASSWGRADTEAFFGQGTRLTVV.

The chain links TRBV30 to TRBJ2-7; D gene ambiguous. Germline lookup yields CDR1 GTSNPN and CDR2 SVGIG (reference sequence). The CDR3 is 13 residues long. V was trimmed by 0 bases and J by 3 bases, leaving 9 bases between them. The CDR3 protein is CAWSVPPYYEQYF. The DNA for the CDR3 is TGTGCCTGGAGTGTCCCCCCGTACTACGAGCAGTACTTC.

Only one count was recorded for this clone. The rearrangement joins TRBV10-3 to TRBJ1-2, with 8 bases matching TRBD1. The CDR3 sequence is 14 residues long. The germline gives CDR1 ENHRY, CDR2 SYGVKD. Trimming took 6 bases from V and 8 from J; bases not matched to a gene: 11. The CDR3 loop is CAIRTGEETIGYTF. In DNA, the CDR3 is TGTGCCATCAGGACAGGGGAGGAAACGATAGGCTACACCTTC.

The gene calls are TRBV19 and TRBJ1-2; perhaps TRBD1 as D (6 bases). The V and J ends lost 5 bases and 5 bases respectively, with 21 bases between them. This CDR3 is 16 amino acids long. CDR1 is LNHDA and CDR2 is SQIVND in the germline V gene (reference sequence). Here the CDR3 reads CASSPQGSQRGYGYTF. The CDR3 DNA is TGTGCCAGTAGTCCTCAGGGTAGCCAAAGGGGGTATGGCTACACCTTC.

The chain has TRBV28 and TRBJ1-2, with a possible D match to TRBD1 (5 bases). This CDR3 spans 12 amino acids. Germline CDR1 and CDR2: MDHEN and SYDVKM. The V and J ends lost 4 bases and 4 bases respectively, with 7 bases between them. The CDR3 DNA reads TGTGCCAGCAGTTCGACAGTCTATGGCTACACCTTC. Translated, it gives CASSSTVYGYTF.

The CDR3 spells CASSLSAGHNEQFF. The CDR3 coding sequence is TGTGCCAGCAGCTTATCAGCGGGCCACAATGAGCAGTTCTTC. This sequence joins TRBV7-2 and TRBJ2-1; tentative D call: TRBD2 (6 bases). Germline CDR1 reads SGHTA; CDR2 reads FQGNSA. The CDR3 length is 14 residues. V gave up 2 bases and J gave up 5 bases, with 10 bases separating them.

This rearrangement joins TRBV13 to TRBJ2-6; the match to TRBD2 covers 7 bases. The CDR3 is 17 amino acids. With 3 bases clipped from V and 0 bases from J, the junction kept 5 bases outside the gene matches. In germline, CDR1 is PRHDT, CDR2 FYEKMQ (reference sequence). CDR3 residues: CASSFPSGGSGANVLTF. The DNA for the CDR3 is TGTGCCAGCAGCTTCCCTAGCGGCGGCTCTGGGGCCAACGTCCTGACTTTC. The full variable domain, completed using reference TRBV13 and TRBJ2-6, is AAGVIQSPRHLIKEKRETATLKCYPIPRHDTVYWYQQGPGQDPQFLISFYEKMQSDKGSIPDRFSAQQFSDYHSELNMSSLELGDSALYFCASSFPSGGSGANVLTFGAGSRLTVL.

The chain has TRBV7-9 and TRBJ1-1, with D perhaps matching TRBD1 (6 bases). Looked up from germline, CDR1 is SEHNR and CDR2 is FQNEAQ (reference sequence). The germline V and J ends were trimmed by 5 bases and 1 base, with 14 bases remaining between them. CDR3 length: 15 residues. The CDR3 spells CASSPRDTPNTEAFF. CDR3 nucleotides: TGTGCCAGCAGCCCACGGGACACGCCGAACACTGAAGCTTTCTTT.